The rows below give T cell receptor beta chains drawn from one sample of a study of STAT3 mutations in large granular lymphocyte leukemia. Repertoires were generated with immunoSEQ multiplex PCR, while TCRdb's copy carries only in-frame clones and drops some. The sample carries several thousand clones, about 34% recorded once. Sequenced: peripheral blood mononuclear cells. The receptors stem from a woman aged 35 to 49 with T-cell large granular lymphocyte leukemia. Some clones in this sample may be carry-over from other donors' samples. CDR3s include the opening cysteine and the closing phenylalanine or tryptophan. The order of the fields is J gene, D gene, clone size, CDR3 length, V gene, CDR3 protein, CDR3 DNA. A D gene is named only where the DNA matches it firmly. Clone size appears in some rows only: once, few, many, or a class for an expanded clone.

j_call: TRBJ2-5; d_call: TRBD2; clone_size: few; cdr3_length: 16; v_call: TRBV5-1; cdr3_aa: CASSLAPSGGGGTQYF; cdr3_nt: TGCGCCAGCAGCTTGGCCCCTAGCGGGGGTGGTGGGACCCAGTACTTC
j_call: TRBJ1-3; d_call: TRBD1; clone_size: few; cdr3_length: 14; v_call: TRBV30; cdr3_aa: CAWATGGAGNTIYF; cdr3_nt: TGTGCCTGGGCAACAGGGGGGGCTGGAAACACCATATATTTT
j_call: TRBJ2-7; d_call: NA; clone_size: NA; cdr3_length: 14; v_call: TRBV7-1; cdr3_aa: CASSLPSAAYEQYF; cdr3_nt: TGTGCCAGCAGCTTACCCTCCGCAGCCTACGAGCAGTACTTC
j_call: TRBJ2-1; d_call: NA; clone_size: NA; cdr3_length: 9; v_call: TRBV7-2; cdr3_aa: CASSFGQFF; cdr3_nt: TGTGCCAGCAGCTTTGGGCAGTTCTTC
j_call: TRBJ2-7; d_call: NA; clone_size: few; cdr3_length: 15; v_call: TRBV4-3; cdr3_aa: CASSQATGDSYEQYF; cdr3_nt: TGCGCCAGCAGCCAAGCCACAGGTGATTCCTACGAGCAGTACTTC
j_call: TRBJ2-7; d_call: TRBD2; clone_size: few; cdr3_length: 13; v_call: TRBV2; cdr3_aa: CASGGLQPYEQYF; cdr3_nt: TGTGCCAGTGGGGGACTACAACCCTACGAGCAGTACTTC
j_call: TRBJ1-2; d_call: NA; clone_size: NA; cdr3_length: 16; v_call: TRBV5-1; cdr3_aa: CASSLEGAKANYGYTF; cdr3_nt: TGCGCCAGCAGCTTGGAAGGCGCTAAAGCGAACTATGGCTACACCTTC
j_call: TRBJ1-5; d_call: NA; clone_size: NA; cdr3_length: 15; v_call: TRBV2; cdr3_aa: CASSEALNRVQPQHF; cdr3_nt: TGTGCCAGCAGTGAAGCCCTAAACAGGGTTCAGCCCCAGCATTTT
j_call: TRBJ1-6; d_call: TRBD1; clone_size: NA; cdr3_length: 15; v_call: TRBV18; cdr3_aa: CASSPDRTGFSPLHF; cdr3_nt: TGTGCCAGCTCACCAGACCGGACAGGGTTTTCACCCCTCCACTTT
j_call: TRBJ1-2; d_call: NA; clone_size: few; cdr3_length: 14; v_call: TRBV18; cdr3_aa: CASSPPSIYYGYTF; cdr3_nt: TGTGCCAGCTCCCCGCCCTCGATTTACTATGGCTACACCTTC
j_call: TRBJ1-1; d_call: NA; clone_size: NA; cdr3_length: 13; v_call: TRBV12-5; cdr3_aa: CASGPGLNTEAFF; cdr3_nt: TGTGCTAGTGGACCCGGTTTGAACACTGAAGCTTTCTTT
j_call: TRBJ1-2; d_call: NA; clone_size: NA; cdr3_length: 14; v_call: TRBV9; cdr3_aa: CASTIEERGYGYTF; cdr3_nt: TGTGCCAGCACGATAGAGGAACGGGGGTATGGCTACACCTTC
j_call: TRBJ1-1; d_call: NA; clone_size: few; cdr3_length: 15; v_call: TRBV2; cdr3_aa: CASSPLPGANTEAFF; cdr3_nt: TGTGCCAGCAGTCCTCTGCCCGGGGCGAACACTGAAGCTTTCTTT
j_call: TRBJ1-2; d_call: NA; clone_size: few; cdr3_length: 14; v_call: TRBV28; cdr3_aa: CASSTGGGRYGYTF; cdr3_nt: TGTGCCAGCAGCACAGGCGGGGGGCGGTATGGCTACACCTTC
j_call: TRBJ2-7; d_call: NA; clone_size: few; cdr3_length: 13; v_call: TRBV5-4; cdr3_aa: CASSLAGPGEQYF; cdr3_nt: TGTGCCAGCAGCTTGGCCGGTCCAGGCGAGCAGTACTTC
j_call: TRBJ1-1; d_call: TRBD1; clone_size: NA; cdr3_length: 13; v_call: TRBV7-9; cdr3_aa: CASSPTGGTEAFF; cdr3_nt: TGTGCCAGCAGCCCCACAGGGGGCACTGAAGCTTTCTTT
j_call: TRBJ1-3; d_call: NA; clone_size: few; cdr3_length: 15; v_call: TRBV10-3; cdr3_aa: CAISESRGSGNTIYF; cdr3_nt: TGTGCCATCAGTGAATCCAGGGGCTCTGGAAACACCATATATTTT
j_call: TRBJ1-6; d_call: TRBD1; clone_size: few; cdr3_length: 13; v_call: TRBV13; cdr3_aa: CASSPGQYSPLHF; cdr3_nt: TGTGCCAGCAGTCCGGGACAGTATTCACCCCTCCACTTT
j_call: TRBJ1-2; d_call: TRBD1; clone_size: few; cdr3_length: 15; v_call: TRBV7-9; cdr3_aa: CASSVGQGHSYGYTF; cdr3_nt: TGTGCCAGCAGCGTCGGACAGGGGCATTCCTATGGCTACACCTTC
j_call: TRBJ1-6; d_call: NA; clone_size: NA; cdr3_length: 16; v_call: TRBV30; cdr3_aa: CAWSVPGQGIVSPLHF; cdr3_nt: TGTGCCTGGAGTGTACCGGGGCAGGGGATCGTGTCACCCCTCCACTTT
j_call: TRBJ2-7; d_call: TRBD2; clone_size: once; cdr3_length: 15; v_call: TRBV27; cdr3_aa: CASSTVAGVAYEQYF; cdr3_nt: TGTGCCAGCAGTACCGTAGCGGGAGTAGCCTACGAGCAGTACTTC
j_call: TRBJ1-3; d_call: NA; clone_size: NA; cdr3_length: 16; v_call: TRBV18; cdr3_aa: CASSPNTASSGNTIYF; cdr3_nt: TGTGCCAGCTCACCCAACACGGCGAGCTCTGGAAACACCATATATTTT
j_call: TRBJ1-2; d_call: NA; clone_size: NA; cdr3_length: 16; v_call: TRBV27; cdr3_aa: CASSLSGTFGGYGYTF; cdr3_nt: TGTGCCAGCAGTTTATCTGGAACTTTTGGAGGCTATGGCTACACCTTC